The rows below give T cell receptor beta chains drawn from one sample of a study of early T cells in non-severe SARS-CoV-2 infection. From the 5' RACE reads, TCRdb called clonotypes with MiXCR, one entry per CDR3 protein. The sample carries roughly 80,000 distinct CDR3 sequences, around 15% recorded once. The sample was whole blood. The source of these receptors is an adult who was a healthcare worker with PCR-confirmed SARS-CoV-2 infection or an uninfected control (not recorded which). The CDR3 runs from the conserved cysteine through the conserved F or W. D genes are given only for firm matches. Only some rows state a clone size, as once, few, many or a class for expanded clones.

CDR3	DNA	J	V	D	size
CASSIRESYQPQHF	TGTGCCAGCAGCATCCGGGAATCTTATCAGCCCCAGCATTTT	TRBJ1-5	TRBV7-2	-	few
CASTNRDRGNNEQFF	TGTGCCAGCACCAACCGGGACAGAGGTAACAATGAGCAGTTCTTC	TRBJ2-1	TRBV6-4	TRBD1	few
CASSSPEKLFF	TGTGCCAGCAGCTCCCCCGAAAAACTGTTTTTT	TRBJ1-4	TRBV28	-	few
CASSIEGGTGRSRQFF	TGTGCCAGCAGCATAGAAGGCGGGACAGGGCGTTCACGGCAGTTCTTC	TRBJ2-1	TRBV7-2	TRBD1	few
CASSLTGGREPQHF	TGTGCCAGCAGCCTTACAGGGGGTCGGGAGCCCCAGCATTTT	TRBJ1-5	TRBV7-9	TRBD1	-
CSARVQGRQPQHF	TGCAGTGCTAGGGTTCAGGGGAGGCAGCCCCAGCATTTT	TRBJ1-5	TRBV20-1	-	-
CASTAILNYGYTF	TGTGCCAGCACCGCTATACTAAACTATGGCTACACCTTC	TRBJ1-2	TRBV7-9	-	few
CSAIDRASTDTQYF	TGCAGTGCCATTGACAGGGCTAGCACAGATACGCAGTATTTT	TRBJ2-3	TRBV20-1	TRBD1	once
CASSFPPNEQFF	TGTGCCAGCAGCTTCCCGCCCAATGAGCAGTTCTTC	TRBJ2-1	TRBV7-3	-	-
CASSGVGSREQYF	TGTGCCAGCAGCGGCGTCGGCAGTCGCGAGCAGTACTTC	TRBJ2-7	TRBV11-2	-	few